This TCR beta chain was documented in a study of control samples from healthy donors and cancer patients (TCRdb year 2020). Remarks on this clone: The specificity of this receptor is unknown. No much larger clonotype is one base removed from it; base qualities were not supplied.

The protocol used for the library was the immunoSEQ multiplex PCR assay. This immuneACCESS table, as held by TCRdb, lists in-frame sequences with V and J called but not all clones. Of the missing ones, under half trace to an unresolved V gene in checked studies; the others have no known cause. The sample table shows about 130,000 clones, and 90% are seen once. The top ten constitute around 2.5% of the sample. Between the V and J ends, shortened by 0 bases and 1 base respectively, the junction contains 13 bases. CDR1 and CDR2, per the germline V gene, are MGHRA and YSYEKL. The CDR3, from cysteine to phenylalanine, totals 16 residues. Only the CDR3 DNA is retained, 48 bases long and in frame from the first base.

Sequenced material: blood. The rearranged segments are TRBV4-1 and TRBJ2-7; a weak D assignment points to TRBD2 (7 bases agree). The TCR comes from a middle-aged man in good health. DNA sequence: TGCGCCAGCAGCCAAGATCCGGGGGGCACTTCCTACGAGCAGTACTTC. This sequence encodes CASSQDPGGTSYEQYF.